These T cell receptor beta chains were read from a single sample in a study of blood T cell repertoires in COVID-19. Here immunoSEQ multiplex PCR was the method, and the copy in TCRdb shows in-frame clones only, minus some. The sample has under 200,000 clones; 85% are singletons. The specimen was peripheral blood. The receptors stem from a woman aged 45-60 years with COVID-19, enrolled during active disease. The CDR3 runs from the conserved cysteine through the conserved F or W. A D gene is named only where the DNA matches it firmly. A row's size may be missing; if present it is once, few, many or a size class.

D gene,clone size,J gene,V gene,CDR3 protein,CDR3 DNA
TRBD2,-,TRBJ2-5,TRBV11-1,CASSETLGLAETQYF,TGTGCCAGCAGCGAAACCTTGGGACTAGCGGAGACCCAGTACTTC
TRBD1,once,TRBJ2-1,TRBV7-9,CASSPIVTGGKNEQFF,TGTGCCAGCAGCCCCATTGTGACAGGGGGCAAAAATGAGCAGTTCTTC
-,-,TRBJ1-2,TRBV7-3,CASSLTGGNDYGYTF,TGTGCCAGCAGCTTAACGGGGGGAAATGACTATGGCTACACCTTC
TRBD1,once,TRBJ2-7,TRBV18,CASSPTGTGYSYEQYF,TGTGCCAGCTCACCAACCGGGACAGGGTATTCCTACGAGCAGTACTTC
-,-,TRBJ2-1,TRBV10-3,CAISGLRGGTYNEQFF,TGTGCCATCAGTGGCCTCAGGGGTGGGACCTACAATGAGCAGTTCTTC
-,-,TRBJ2-2,TRBV28,CASSLVRWAGTGELFF,TGTGCCAGCAGTTTAGTACGATGGGCGGGCACCGGGGAGCTGTTTTTT
TRBD2,-,TRBJ2-2,TRBV7-6,CASSQVPLAGTGELFF,TGTGCCAGCAGCCAGGTACCCCTAGCGGGGACCGGGGAGCTGTTTTTT
-,once,TRBJ2-7,TRBV12-3/TRBV12-4,CASSLAGREQYF,TGTGCCAGCAGTTTAGCGGGGCGGGAGCAGTACTTC
-,-,TRBJ2-3,TRBV29-1,CSVDEVAGWDSFTDTQYF,TGCAGCGTTGACGAAGTGGCAGGGTGGGATAGCTTCACAGATACGCAGTATTTT
-,-,TRBJ1-2,TRBV6-1,CASSEARTGGYGYTF,TGTGCCAGCAGTGAAGCGAGAACGGGTGGCTATGGCTACACCTTC
-,once,TRBJ2-3,TRBV6-5,CASSPGGPITDTQYF,TGTGCCAGCAGTCCCGGGGGACCGATCACAGATACGCAGTATTTT
TRBD1,-,TRBJ2-7,TRBV9,CASSSGQDTYEQYF,TGTGCCAGCAGCTCTGGACAGGATACCTACGAGCAGTACTTC
TRBD1,-,TRBJ2-1,TRBV11-2,CASSLGSGTGRNEQFF,TGTGCCAGCAGCTTAGGATCCGGGACAGGGAGGAATGAGCAGTTCTTC
TRBD2,-,TRBJ2-3,TRBV11-3,CASSDTRPFSGGRTDTQYF,TGTGCCAGCAGCGACACTAGGCCCTTTAGCGGGGGCCGCACAGATACGCAGTATTTT
-,-,TRBJ2-7,TRBV13,CASSRGRGYEQYF,TGTGCCAGCAGCCGAGGCCGGGGTTACGAGCAGTACTTC
TRBD1,-,TRBJ1-5,TRBV19,CASSVWTGDQPQHF,TGTGCCAGTAGTGTTTGGACAGGAGATCAGCCCCAGCATTTT
-,-,TRBJ1-2,TRBV28,CASRGTGGLRGYTF,TGTGCCAGCAGGGGAACGGGGGGCCTCCGGGGCTACACCTTC
-,-,TRBJ1-6,TRBV19,CASSFGLKTPLHF,TGTGCCAGTAGTTTTGGGCTAAAGACACCCCTCCACTTT
TRBD1,-,TRBJ1-6,TRBV6-5,CASSYGQGAYNSPLHF,TGTGCCAGCAGTTACGGGCAGGGGGCGTATAATTCACCCCTCCACTTT
-,-,TRBJ2-7,TRBV28,CASRDWTAAYEQYF,TGTGCCAGCAGGGATTGGACAGCTGCCTACGAGCAGTACTTC
-,-,TRBJ1-2,TRBV5-6,CASSLARDGYTF,TGTGCCAGCAGCTTGGCCCGGGATGGCTACACCTTC
-,-,TRBJ1-5,TRBV28,CARSTGNQPQHF,TGTGCCAGATCGACAGGAAATCAGCCCCAGCATTTT
TRBD2,-,TRBJ2-5,TRBV7-6,CASSLSTSGGPTGQETQYF,TGTGCCAGCAGCCTGTCGACTAGCGGGGGCCCAACGGGGCAAGAGACCCAGTACTTC
-,-,TRBJ2-1,TRBV7-2,CASSFQGSGEQFF,TGTGCCAGCAGTTTTCAGGGGTCAGGTGAGCAGTTCTTC
TRBD2,-,TRBJ2-5,TRBV9,CASSVGVLAEETQYF,TGTGCCAGCAGCGTAGGGGTCCTAGCGGAAGAGACCCAGTACTTC
-,-,TRBJ2-7,TRBV5-1,CASTLGQDYYEQYF,TGCGCCAGCACCTTGGGGCAGGATTACTACGAGCAGTACTTC
TRBD1,-,TRBJ1-1,TRBV7-3,CASSTTGDTEAFF,TGTGCCAGCAGCACGACAGGGGACACTGAAGCTTTCTTT
TRBD1,few,TRBJ1-2,TRBV27,CASSRGTGGNYGYTF,TGTGCCAGCAGTAGGGGGACAGGGGGAAACTATGGCTACACCTTC
-,-,TRBJ1-2,TRBV7-6,CASSKYPEGYTF,TGTGCCAGCAGCAAATACCCGGAGGGCTACACCTTC
TRBD1,-,TRBJ1-3,TRBV5-1,CASSRGQGGSGNTIYF,TGCGCCAGCAGCAGGGGACAGGGGGGCTCTGGAAACACCATATATTTT
-,-,TRBJ1-2,TRBV6-5,CASTQGGRYGYTF,TGTGCCAGCACACAGGGTGGACGCTATGGCTACACCTTC
TRBD1,few,TRBJ2-7,TRBV11-2,CASSANRDSSYEQYF,TGTGCCAGCAGCGCCAACCGGGACAGCAGCTACGAGCAGTACTTC
-,-,TRBJ1-2,TRBV7-7,CASSFRGGYTF,TGTGCTAGCAGCTTCCGAGGGGGCTACACCTTC
-,-,TRBJ1-5,TRBV25-1,CASSEVGVGNQPQHF,TGTGCCAGCAGTGAAGTAGGGGTGGGGAATCAGCCCCAGCATTTT
TRBD2,-,TRBJ2-1,TRBV7-2,CASSLALAGNEQFF,TGTGCCAGCAGCTTAGCCCTAGCGGGTAATGAGCAGTTCTTC
TRBD1,-,TRBJ1-2,TRBV7-9,CASSSSQGVAYGYTF,TGTGCCAGCAGCTCAAGTCAGGGGGTAGCCTATGGCTACACCTTC
TRBD2,-,TRBJ2-7,TRBV6-5,CASSYRGGESEQYF,TGTGCCAGCAGTTACCGGGGAGGGGAGAGCGAGCAGTACTTC
-,few,TRBJ2-7,TRBV10-1,CASNPTGPKGSYEQYF,TGCGCCAGCAACCCGACAGGTCCCAAGGGCTCCTACGAGCAGTACTTC
-,-,TRBJ1-1,TRBV28,CASSLGGKMNTEAFF,TGTGCCAGCAGTTTAGGGGGGAAGATGAACACTGAAGCTTTCTTT
TRBD1,-,TRBJ1-5,TRBV5-1,CASSSGTGGNQPQHF,TGCGCCAGCAGCTCCGGGACAGGGGGAAATCAGCCCCAGCATTTT
-,-,TRBJ2-5,TRBV3-1/TRBV3-2,CASRAPGLGGRETQYF,TGTGCCAGCAGGGCGCCGGGACTGGGAGGTAGAGAGACCCAGTACTTC
TRBD1,-,TRBJ2-1,TRBV4-3,CASSQGGTGSYNEQFF,TGCGCCAGCAGCCAAGGAGGGACAGGGTCCTACAATGAGCAGTTCTTC
TRBD2,-,TRBJ2-5,TRBV11-2,CASSQPLGGSETQYF,TGTGCCAGCAGCCAACCCCTGGGAGGGTCAGAGACCCAGTACTTC
TRBD2,-,TRBJ2-2,TRBV3-1/TRBV3-2,CASSAGGAHPGELFF,TGTGCCAGCAGCGCCGGGGGGGCCCATCCCGGGGAGCTGTTTTTT
-,-,TRBJ1-5,TRBV28,CASSLGSVYQPQHF,TGTGCCAGCAGTTTAGGCAGCGTTTATCAGCCCCAGCATTTT
-,once,TRBJ2-3,TRBV7-2,CASSLALAADTQYF,TGTGCCAGCAGCTTAGCGTTAGCGGCAGATACGCAGTATTTT
TRBD2,-,TRBJ2-5,TRBV10-3,CAISDRLAGETQYF,TGTGCCATCAGTGATCGACTAGCCGGAGAGACCCAGTACTTC
-,-,TRBJ2-7,TRBV5-6,CASNRRSLRGGYEQYF,TGTGCCAGCAACCGACGTTCCCTTCGAGGGGGCTACGAGCAGTACTTC
-,-,TRBJ2-3,TRBV6-5,CASKSGGGLADTQYF,TGTGCCAGCAAATCTGGGGGGGGCCTCGCAGATACGCAGTATTTT
-,-,TRBJ2-7,TRBV5-5,CASSNRDIPAEQYF,TGTGCCAGCAGCAACCGGGACATACCCGCCGAGCAGTACTTC
TRBD1,once,TRBJ2-3,TRBV7-9,CASSAPWTGDSTDTQYF,TGTGCCAGCAGCGCCCCCTGGACAGGGGACAGCACAGATACGCAGTATTTT
TRBD1,-,TRBJ2-5,TRBV10-3,CATSTGAHQETQYF,TGTGCCACCTCGACAGGGGCCCACCAAGAGACCCAGTACTTC
TRBD1,few,TRBJ2-7,TRBV5-6,CASSLGPGQGAISSYEQYF,TGTGCCAGCAGCTTGGGTCCGGGACAGGGGGCGATTTCCTCCTACGAGCAGTACTTC
TRBD1,-,TRBJ2-3,TRBV6-5,CASSYSPQGAAQYF,TGTGCCAGCAGTTATTCCCCACAGGGGGCTGCGCAGTATTTT